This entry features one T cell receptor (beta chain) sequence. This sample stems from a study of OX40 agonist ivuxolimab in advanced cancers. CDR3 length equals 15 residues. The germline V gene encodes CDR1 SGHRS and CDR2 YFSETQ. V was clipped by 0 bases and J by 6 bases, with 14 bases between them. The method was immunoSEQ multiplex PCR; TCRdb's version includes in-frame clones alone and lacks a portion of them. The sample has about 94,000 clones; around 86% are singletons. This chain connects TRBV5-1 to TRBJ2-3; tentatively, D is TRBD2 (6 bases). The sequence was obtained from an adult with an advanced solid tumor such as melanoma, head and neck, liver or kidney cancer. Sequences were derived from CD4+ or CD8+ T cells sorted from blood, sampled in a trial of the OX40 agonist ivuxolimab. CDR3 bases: TGCGCCAGCAGCTTGGTCGGGGGTCGGGTCGATACGCAGTATTTT. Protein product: CASSLVGGRVDTQYF.